Presented here are 27 T cell receptor beta chains from one specimen sequenced in a study of CD8+CD57+ T cells in acquired aplastic anemia. Genomic DNA, serving as template, underwent TCR beta VDJ and CDR3 profiling. TCRdb reprocessed the reads with MiXCR, giving one entry per CDR3 protein. Of 450,000 to 550,000 distinct CDR3 sequences listed, approximately 32% are singletons. It was patients with CD8+CD57+ cell expansion by flow cytometry who were chosen for sequencing. The sequencing input was sorted CD4+, CD8+, or CD8+CD57+ T cells (not recorded which) from PBMCs. These receptors were obtained from a human donor with aplastic anemia.

The gene calls are TRBV28 and TRBJ1-2; TRBD1 aligns across 9 bases. Germline CDR1 MDHEN, CDR2 SYDVKM. V was pared by 7 bases and J by 8 bases, with 5 bases of the junction left unmatched. This CDR3 comprises 12 residues. The CDR3 nucleotides read TGTGCCAGCATTACAGGGGGCTACGGCTACACCTTC. Its protein product is CASITGGYGYTF.

The sample holds many counts of this clonotype. CDR3 in DNA: TGTGCCAGTAGTATAGCAGGGGGCCATTCACCCCTCCACTTT. Translated: CASSIAGGHSPLHF. The rearrangement joins TRBV19 to TRBJ1-6; 8 bases map to TRBD1. The J segment lost 8 bases and the V segment lost 1 base, leaving 1 base of the junction unmatched. Germline V gene sequence: CDR1 LNHDA, CDR2 SQIVND (reference sequence). This CDR3 has 14 residues.

The V and J genes are TRBV5-4 and TRBJ2-7; D gene uncertain. Germline V gene data show CDR1 as SGHNT and CDR2 as YYREEE (reference sequence). This CDR3 region has 13 residues. Trimming stripped 4 bases from V and 5 bases from J, with 13 bases between. CDR3 in DNA: TGTGCCAGCAGCAAACAGAAAGAACACGAGCAGTACTTC. As protein: CASSKQKEHEQYF.

This clonotype came up once. V gene TRBV19 combines with J gene TRBJ1-5; D is unresolved. CDR1 is LNHDA and CDR2 is SQIVND in the germline V gene (reference sequence). CDR3 length: 12 amino acids. V shed 5 bases and J shed 6 bases, with 8 bases lying between them. In nucleotides, the CDR3 is TGTGCCAGTAGTCAAGTCTCTCAGCCCCAGCATTTT. Residues: CASSQVSQPQHF. The full variable domain, completed using reference TRBV19 and TRBJ1-5, is DGGITQSPKYLFRKEGQNVTLSCEQNLNHDAMYWYRQDPGQGLRLIYYSQIVNDFQKGDIAEGYSVSREKKESFPLTVTSAQKNPTAFYLCASSQVSQPQHFGDGTRLSIL.

Only a few counts were recorded for this clonotype. V and J are TRBV6-1 and TRBJ1-5; 9 positions match TRBD1. Germline loops: CDR1 MNHNS, CDR2 SASEGT. With 5 bases clipped from V and 3 bases from J, the junction kept 8 bases outside the gene matches. This CDR3 has 16 residues. DNA of the CDR3: TGTGCCAGCAGTACCTCCCGGGACAGGGACAATCAGCCCCAGCATTTT. Residues: CASSTSRDRDNQPQHF.

In this sample, this clonotype turned up once. A much larger clone sits a single nucleotide away, making a read error possible. The V call is TRBV12-3 or TRBV12-4, the J call TRBJ2-7; D gene unclear. The CDR3 has 14 amino acids. The V and J ends lost 3 bases and 2 bases respectively, with 11 bases between them. The CDR3 protein is CASSLTLATYEQYF. CDR3 bases: TGTGCCAGCAGTTTGACGCTGGCGACCTACGAGCAGTACTTC.

V is TRBV2 and J is TRBJ2-1; D is perhaps TRBD2 (5 bases). Germline V gene data show CDR1 as SNHLY and CDR2 as FYNNEI. V was clipped by 5 bases and J by 7 bases, with 12 bases between them. The CDR3 is 13 residues long. The CDR3 sequence: CASSSGLGNEQFF. In nucleotides, the CDR3 is TGTGCCAGCAGTAGCGGACTGGGAAATGAGCAGTTCTTC.

A few counts support this clonotype. The rearrangement links TRBV6-1 to TRBJ2-2; tentatively, D is TRBD1 (6 bases). The V end lost 6 bases, the J end lost 2 bases, and 13 bases lay between the germline ends. Germline V lookup: CDR1 MNHNS, CDR2 SASEGT. The CDR3 sequence is 15 residues long. CDR3 loop: CASSPGHGNTGELFF. CDR3 DNA: TGTGCCAGCAGCCCGGGACACGGAAACACCGGGGAGCTGTTTTTT.

This clonotype was seen a single time. One end of the junction does not line up with germline, which may come from a read error. The genes are TRBV10-3 and TRBJ2-2; D may be TRBD1 (7 bases). CDR1 is ENHRY and CDR2 is SYGVKD in the germline V gene. CDR3 length equals 17 residues. This chain's CDR3 is CASSLPATGRGTGELFF. The CDR3 DNA sequence: TGTGCCAGCAGTTTACCCGCGACAGGGCGGGGCACCGGGGAGCTGTTTTTT.

This clonotype was observed at least ten times. The rearrangement uses TRBV2 and TRBJ1-2; unclear D gene. CDR1 and CDR2 from the germline V gene are SNHLY and FYNNEI. V was shortened by 2 bases and J by 7 bases, with 14 bases between the two germline ends. The CDR3 has 14 amino acids. The chain's CDR3 is CASSEWGGSGGYTF. The DNA of the CDR3 is TGTGCCAGCAGTGAATGGGGAGGAAGTGGTGGCTACACCTTC.

The rearrangement links TRBV18 to TRBJ2-7; D ambiguous. The CDR3 runs to 15 residues. Germline values: CDR1 KGHSH, CDR2 LQKENI. Trimming shortened V by 2 bases and J by 5 bases, and 16 bases separated the two germline ends. As DNA, the CDR3 is TGTGCCAGCTCACCAAGTCTCGGCAGCGTTCACGAGCAGTACTTC. Translation: CASSPSLGSVHEQYF.

This clonotype showed up just a few times. The rearrangement joins TRBV6-5 to TRBJ1-2; TRBD1 matches 7 bases. The CDR3 length is 14 residues. Germline V lookup: CDR1 MNHEY, CDR2 SVGAGI. V trimming: 2 bases; J trimming: 3 bases; junction bases outside the gene matches: 3. DNA for the CDR3: TGTGCCAGCAGTTACGGGGACAGAGACTATGGCTACACCTTC. The encoded protein is CASSYGDRDYGYTF.

The chain combines TRBV9 with TRBJ1-3; 7 nucleotides agree with TRBD1. Trimming cost V 0 bases and J 2 bases; bases outside gene matches: 2. CDR3 length equals 15 residues. From germline, CDR1 is SGDLS and CDR2 YYNGEE. The CDR3 region has the DNA TGTGCCAGCAGCGTAGGGACAGGAGCTGGAAACACCATATATTTT. Residues: CASSVGTGAGNTIYF.

This clonotype was detected ten times or more. The CDR3 bases are TGCAGCGTTGCTAATGTCGAGCAGTACTTC. Its translation is CSVANVEQYF. The V call is TRBV29-1, the J call TRBJ2-7; D gene ambiguous. In germline, CDR1 is SQVTM, CDR2 ANQGSEA. CDR3 length equals 10 residues. V gave up 4 bases and J gave up 6 bases, with 7 bases separating them.

This clonotype was counted a few times. CDR3 loop: CASSTRQVGIQPQHF. CDR3 sequence (DNA): TGTGCCAGCAGTACCCGACAGGTGGGTATTCAGCCCCAGCATTTT. The chain uses TRBV6-1 and TRBJ1-5, with TRBD1 as a possible D gene (6 bases). Germline V lookup: CDR1 MNHNS, CDR2 SASEGT. V lost 5 bases, J lost 6 bases, and 17 bases lay in between. CDR3 length: 15 amino acids.

The chain employs TRBV2 and TRBJ2-7, with D maybe TRBD2 (6 bases). Germline CDR1 reads SNHLY; CDR2 reads FYNNEI. V lost 5 bases and J lost 3, with 17 bases in between. CDR3 length: 15 residues. For the CDR3, the DNA is TGTGCCAGCAGTTACTATTCGGCGGGGAACTACGAGCAGTACTTC. Translated, it gives CASSYYSAGNYEQYF.

This clonotype was seen once. The gene calls are TRBV20-1 and TRBJ2-3; D perhaps matches TRBD1 (6 bases). Germline V gene data show CDR1 as DFQATT and CDR2 as SNEGSKA (reference sequence). This CDR3 has 16 residues. V lost 0 bases, J lost 4 bases, and 17 bases lay in between. CDR3 sequence reads: CSARDAQGRSADTQYF. As DNA, the CDR3 is TGCAGTGCTAGAGATGCCCAGGGGCGTTCGGCAGATACGCAGTATTTT.

This clonotype appeared a single time. CDR3: CASSALLGVGELFF. DNA of the CDR3: TGTGCCAGCAGTGCCCTACTTGGGGTGGGGGAGCTGTTTTTT. The rearrangement joins TRBV6-2 or TRBV6-3 to TRBJ2-2; D is undetermined. Trimming stripped 5 bases from V and 8 bases from J, with 15 bases between. Germline CDR1 and CDR2: MNHEY and SVGEGT. The CDR3 is 14 amino acids.

The chain combines TRBV2 with TRBJ1-2; the D gene is possibly TRBD1 (5 bases). Germline V gives CDR1 SNHLY, CDR2 FYNNEI. This CDR3 comprises 13 residues. V lost 5 bases to trimming and J lost 8 bases, with 15 bases between them. The CDR3: CASSRGERGGYTF. Written as DNA, the CDR3 is TGTGCCAGCAGTCGGGGGGAGCGCGGGGGCTACACCTTC.

As concerns this clonotype: Because the CDR3 is missing its conserved closing phenylalanine or tryptophan, this is likely a read error. V is TRBV7-2 and J is TRBJ1-5, with a possible D match to TRBD1 (6 bases). V lost 3 bases to trimming and J lost 5 bases, with 11 bases between them. Germline values: CDR1 SGHTA, CDR2 FQGNSA. The CDR3 has 14 residues. As DNA, the CDR3 is TGTGCCAGCAGCTTGGGGGGCGCGGATCAGCCCCAGCATCTT. Protein sequence: CASSLGGADQPQHL.

Here the CDR3 DNA reads TGTGCCAGCAGTACGGCAGGGGGCGGCTCACCCCTCCACTTT. As protein: CASSTAGGGSPLHF. The chain carries TRBV6-1 and TRBJ1-6; 8 nucleotides match TRBD1. Germline CDR1 reads MNHNS; CDR2 reads SASEGT. The length of the CDR3 is 14 residues. Trimming removed 5 bases from V and 10 bases from J; junction bases left unmatched: 7.

With respect to this clonotype: An end of the junction differs from the germline gene, which may be a read error. This chain uses TRBV20-1 with TRBJ2-3; 8 bases line up with TRBD2. This CDR3 has 18 residues. The germline CDR1 and CDR2 sequences are DFQATT and SNEGSKA (reference sequence). Written as DNA, the CDR3 is TGCAGTGCTAATGGTCGAGCGGGAGTGGAGTTCAGCACAGACACGCAGTATTTT. Protein: CSANGRAGVEFSTDTQYF.

On this clonotype itself: As the CDR3 is not closed by the conserved phenylalanine or tryptophan, this likely results from a read error. It is unclear where the CDR3 begins or ends on the DNA, so no DNA is shown, and the CDR3 is as TCRdb lists it. The chain uses TRBV15 and TRBJ1-2. Germline CDR1 and CDR2: LNHNV and YYDKDF (reference sequence). The CDR3 is 12 residues long, counting both termini. This chain's CDR3 is CATSKNWAETTY.

At least ten counts were recorded for this clonotype. V usage is TRBV20-1 and J usage is TRBJ1-5, with D possibly matching TRBD1 (6 bases). The CDR3 covers 15 residues. CDR1 and CDR2 (germline): DFQATT, SNEGSKA (reference sequence). Trimming removed 4 bases from V and 4 bases from J, with 17 bases in between. The chain's CDR3 is CSATITGRINQPQHF. The CDR3, as DNA: TGCAGTGCTACGATCACAGGGCGGATAAATCAGCCCCAGCATTTT.

This clonotype was counted many times. The V and J genes are TRBV25-1 and TRBJ2-1; tentatively, D is TRBD1 (6 bases). CDR3 size: 14 residues. V was cut by 1 base and J by 12 bases, with 16 bases left in between. Germline CDR1 and CDR2: MGHDK and SYGVNS. CDR3 amino acids: CASSELGGYSAQFF. The CDR3 DNA reads as TGTGCCAGCAGTGAATTAGGGGGATACTCGGCGCAGTTCTTC.

Only a few counts were recorded for this clonotype. The chain has TRBV7-2 and TRBJ1-5, with 9 bases identical to TRBD1. The J segment lost 4 bases and the V segment lost 4 bases, leaving 5 bases of the junction unmatched. CDR3 length: 15 amino acids. Germline V gene data show CDR1 as SGHTA and CDR2 as FQGNSA. The CDR3 DNA reads TGTGCCAGCAGCTGGGGGACAGGGTGGAATCAGCCCCAGCATTTT. Translation: CASSWGTGWNQPQHF.

This rearrangement joins TRBV20-1 to TRBJ2-1; TRBD2 might be the D (7 bases). CDR3 length: 14 residues. Germline V gene lookup returns CDR1 DFQATT and CDR2 SNEGSKA (reference sequence). Trimming removed 1 base at V and 11 bases at J, with 18 bases between. The CDR3 nucleotides are TGCAGTGCTAGAGCATGGGGGGGCAGGGTTCAGCAGTTCTTC. Translated, it gives CSARAWGGRVQQFF.